This TCR beta chain was recorded in a study of regulatory T cells in long-lasting Graves disease. From germline, CDR1 is KGHSH and CDR2 LQKENI. After removal of 8 bases from V and 6 bases from J, the junction contained 9 bases not matched to a gene. This CDR3 spans 13 amino acids. The sample's time point: persistent/refractory GD, antithyroid drugs over 5 years with positive TRAb. Making the TCR library involved RNA that had been extracted from PBMCs. Arm-PCR of CDR3 regions and iRepertoire HTBI primers were used to build TCR beta libraries. TCRdb analysed the multiplex PCR reads with MiXCR anew, one entry per CDR3 protein. In the table there are 400,000 to 500,000 distinct CDR3 sequences, 20% to 25% of which are singletons. General study results and limits: Among samples with persistent disease, TRBV28, TRBJ1-2 and TRBJ2-5 were favored.

Turning to this clonotype: Antigen: not known.

Sample: peripheral blood mononuclear cells (PBMCs), taken when the disease was refractory, from a patient treated with antithyroid drugs. This clonotype originated in a female donor with Graves disease. The chain combines TRBV18 with TRBJ1-2; TRBD1 agrees at 7 bases. CDR3 coding DNA: TGTGCCAGCCAAGGGGGCGCGGAGGATGGCTACACCTTC. This translates into CASQGGAEDGYTF.